What follows is one T cell receptor (beta chain) and its context. CDR3 length equals 17 residues. This entry belongs to a study of blood T cell repertoires in COVID-19. Study in general: COVID-19 samples, acute and convalescent, were from the United States, Italy and Spain. Sources were T cells, B-cell-depleted T cells, or PBMCs; the material itself was cDNA or gDNA.

In the authors' workflow: Nucleated cell counts were estimated from reference gene primer amplification. Assay: immunoSEQ multiplex PCR; the TCRdb copy retains only in-frame clones and omits some. The V and J calls and clone size were taken over from that table, and D and trimming were inferred from the DNA. In the table there are roughly 4,700 clones, more than 65% of which are singletons. The chain links TRBV21-1 to TRBJ2-1; the table gives TRBD2 as D, unverified against the DNA. TRBV21-1 is shown as a pseudogene. The specimen sequenced was peripheral blood. This receptor was identified in a man between 65 and 85 years old with active COVID-19. CDR3 bases: TGTGCCATCAGCCAAACGTTAGCTACACCATTCGACAATGAGCAGTTCTTC. Protein sequence: CAISQTLATPFDNEQFF.